A single sample is the source of the 8 T cell receptor beta chains below, sequenced in a study of cytomegalovirus exposure and HLA in healthy donors. The PCR made use of 60 Vbeta and 13 Jbeta primers. Data came from immunoSEQ multiplex PCR; TCRdb stores just in-frame clones and leaves some out. The profile shows 150,000 to 200,000 clones, roughly 80% of them singletons. Input material: PBMCs. Receptor source: a human donor in good health.

In this sample, this clone turned up once. The chain recombines TRBV19 with TRBJ2-5; 15 bases are shared with TRBD2. The CDR3 length is 18 residues. V lost 5 bases and J lost 5; bases outside the gene matches: 12. Germline lookup yields CDR1 LNHDA and CDR2 SQIVND (reference sequence). The CDR3 is CASSRGLAGGPEWETQYF. CDR3 nucleotide sequence: TGTGCCAGTAGTCGAGGACTAGCGGGGGGGCCGGAGTGGGAGACCCAGTACTTC.

This clone has just one count. The gene calls are TRBV6-4 and TRBJ2-2; TRBD2 aligns across 11 bases. Germline V gives CDR1 MRHNA, CDR2 SNTAGT. CDR3 size: 17 residues. Trimming cost V 0 bases and J 4 bases; bases outside gene matches: 4. CDR3 residues: CASSDSVAGGVTGELFF. The CDR3 nucleotides are TGTGCCAGCAGTGACTCGGTAGCGGGGGGGGTCACCGGGGAGCTGTTTTTT.

V is TRBV29-1 and J is TRBJ2-2, with 15 bases fitting TRBD2. Germline CDR1 is SQVTM and CDR2 is ANQGSEA. The CDR3 has 17 amino acids. V lost 6 bases and J lost 0; bases outside the gene matches: 5. CDR3 DNA sequence: TGCAGCGTGTTGGGACTAGCGGGGGGCCCGAACACCGGGGAGCTGTTTTTT. This codes for CSVLGLAGGPNTGELFF.

This clone was recorded once. The rearrangement joins TRBV10-3 to TRBJ2-3, with TRBD2 identical over 10 bases. After removal of 0 bases from V and 2 bases from J, the junction contained 5 bases not matched to a gene. Germline CDR1 is ENHRY and CDR2 is SYGVKD. This CDR3 is 17 amino acids long. CDR3 sequence reads: CAISESFSGGNTDTQYF. CDR3 sequence (DNA): TGTGCCATCAGTGAGTCCTTTAGCGGGGGGAACACAGATACGCAGTATTTT.

The V gene is TRBV5-4, the J gene TRBJ2-2; D possibly corresponds to TRBD1 (8 bases). This CDR3 has 15 amino acids. Germline-derived CDR1 and CDR2 are SGHNT and YYREEE (reference sequence). The V end was cut by 0 bases, the J end by 9 bases, with 15 bases between. CDR3 DNA sequence: TGTGCCAGCAGCTTGGACAGGGGGGGATCAAGGGAGCTGTTTTTT. Its translation: CASSLDRGGSRELFF.

The J gene is TRBJ1-2, the V gene TRBV9; D remains unclear. The CDR3 runs 13 residues. Deletions cut 3 bases from V and 6 bases from J, with 12 bases between. Germline CDR1 is SGDLS and CDR2 is YYNGEE. Here the CDR3 DNA reads TGTGCCAGCAGCGCAGGCGGGAATAATGGCTACACCTTC. Translating gives CASSAGGNNGYTF.

V and J are TRBV2 and TRBJ2-7; possible D gene TRBD2, 5 bases. Trimming left V 0 bases short and J 2 bases short, with 11 bases between. CDR1 is SNHLY, CDR2 FYNNEI, per germline. CDR3 size: 15 residues. The CDR3 region has the DNA TGTGCCAGCAGTGAAGCAAGGACTGGTCCCTACGAGCAGTACTTC. This codes for CASSEARTGPYEQYF.

This clone has a handful of counts. The chain combines TRBV9 with TRBJ1-2, with D perhaps matching TRBD1 (6 bases). This CDR3 has 16 amino acids. CDR1 is SGDLS, CDR2 YYNGEE, per germline. Trimming cost V 0 bases and J 0 bases, with 12 bases left between them. The CDR3 here is CASSVDGEGANYGYTF. The CDR3 region has the DNA TGTGCCAGCAGCGTAGATGGGGAGGGGGCTAACTATGGCTACACCTTC.